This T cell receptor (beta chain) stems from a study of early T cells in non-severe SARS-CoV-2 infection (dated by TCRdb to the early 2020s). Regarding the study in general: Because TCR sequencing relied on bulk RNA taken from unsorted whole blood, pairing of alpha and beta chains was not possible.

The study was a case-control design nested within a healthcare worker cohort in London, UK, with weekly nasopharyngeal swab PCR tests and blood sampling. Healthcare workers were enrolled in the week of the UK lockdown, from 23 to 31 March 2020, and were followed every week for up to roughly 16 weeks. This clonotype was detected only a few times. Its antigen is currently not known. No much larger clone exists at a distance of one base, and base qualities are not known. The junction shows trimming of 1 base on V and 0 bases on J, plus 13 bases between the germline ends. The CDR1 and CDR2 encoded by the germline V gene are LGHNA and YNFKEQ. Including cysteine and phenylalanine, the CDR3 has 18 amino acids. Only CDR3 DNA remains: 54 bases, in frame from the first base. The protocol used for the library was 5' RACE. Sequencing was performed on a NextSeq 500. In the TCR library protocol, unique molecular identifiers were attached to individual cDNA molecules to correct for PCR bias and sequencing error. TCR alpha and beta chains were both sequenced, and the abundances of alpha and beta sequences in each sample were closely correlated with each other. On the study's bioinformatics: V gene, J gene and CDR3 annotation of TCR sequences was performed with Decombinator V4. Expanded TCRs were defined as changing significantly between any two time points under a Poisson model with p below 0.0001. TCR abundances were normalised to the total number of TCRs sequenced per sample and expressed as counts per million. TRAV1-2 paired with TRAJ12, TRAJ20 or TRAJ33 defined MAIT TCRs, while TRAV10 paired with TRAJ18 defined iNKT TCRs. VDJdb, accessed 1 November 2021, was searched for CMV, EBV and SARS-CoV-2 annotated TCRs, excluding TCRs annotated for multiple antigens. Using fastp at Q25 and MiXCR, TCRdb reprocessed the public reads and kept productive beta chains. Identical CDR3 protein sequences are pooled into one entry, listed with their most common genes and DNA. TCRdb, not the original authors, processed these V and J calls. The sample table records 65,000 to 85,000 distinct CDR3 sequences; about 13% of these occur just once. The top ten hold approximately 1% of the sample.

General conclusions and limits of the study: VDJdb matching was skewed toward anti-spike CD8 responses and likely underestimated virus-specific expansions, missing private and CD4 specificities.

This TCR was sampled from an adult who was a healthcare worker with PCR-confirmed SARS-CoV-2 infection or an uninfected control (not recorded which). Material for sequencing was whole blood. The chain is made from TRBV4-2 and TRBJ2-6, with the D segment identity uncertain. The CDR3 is CASSQVGTPNSGANVLTF. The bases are TGTGCCAGCAGCCAAGTGGGTACACCCAACTCTGGGGCCAACGTCCTGACTTTC.